These 8 T cell receptor beta chains were all obtained from the same sample, sequenced in a study of CD8+CD57+ T cells in acquired aplastic anemia. Patients who underwent sequencing had shown CD8+CD57+ cell expansion by flow cytometry. The template used for profiling TCR beta VDJ and CDR3 was genomic DNA. TCRdb used MiXCR to reprocess the reads, holding one entry per CDR3 protein. In the table there are hundreds of thousands of distinct CDR3 sequences, 25% to 40% of which are singletons. The sequenced sample was sorted CD4+, CD8+, or CD8+CD57+ T cells (not recorded which) from PBMCs. These receptor sequences come from a human donor with aplastic anemia.

A single count supports this clonotype. The genes are TRBV25-1 and TRBJ1-5; TRBD1 matches at 7 bases. The germline V gene has CDR1 MGHDK and CDR2 SYGVNS. J lost 4 bases, V lost 7 bases, and 7 bases had no gene match. The CDR3 length is 14 residues. CDR3 sequence (DNA): TGTGCCAGCAACGCCCGGACAGGTAATCAGCCCCAGCATTTT. It codes for CASNARTGNQPQHF.

This clonotype has only a few counts. The genes are TRBV2 and TRBJ1-2; 7 bases are shared with TRBD1. V was pared by 6 bases and J by 9 bases, with 13 bases of the junction left unmatched. Germline V gene data show CDR1 as SNHLY and CDR2 as FYNNEI. The CDR3 contains 14 residues. DNA of the CDR3: TGTGCCAGCAGCCTGATGGAGGGGGCGAATCGCTACACCTTC. Its protein product is CASSLMEGANRYTF.

This clonotype was picked up many times. The chain is built from TRBV7-3 and TRBJ2-5; possibly TRBD2 for D (6 bases). Trimming pared 2 bases from V and 4 bases from J, leaving 17 bases between. This CDR3 contains 16 residues. CDR1 and CDR2 from the germline V gene are SGHTA and FQGTGA. The CDR3 DNA is TGTGCCAGCAGCTTAGGGAGGCGGCGGGGCTCAGAGACCCAGTACTTC. Its protein is CASSLGRRRGSETQYF. Drawing the rest from reference TRBV7-3 and TRBJ2-5, the complete variable domain is GAGVSQTPSNKVTEKGKYVELRCDPISGHTALYWYRQSLGQGPEFLIYFQGTGAADDSGLPNDRFFAVRPEGSVSTLKIQRTERGDSAVYLCASSLGRRRGSETQYFGPGTRLLVL.

The V call is TRBV19, the J call TRBJ1-2; maybe TRBD1 (6 bases). CDR3 size: 12 residues. V was clipped by 9 bases and J by 5 bases, with 13 bases between them. CDR1 is LNHDA, CDR2 SQIVND, per germline (reference sequence). In nucleotides, the CDR3 is TGTGCCAGCTCACAGGGCGAATATGGCTACACCTTC. It encodes CASSQGEYGYTF.

This chain joins TRBV7-4 and TRBJ2-7, with 8 bases matching TRBD2. The CDR3 extends over 15 amino acids. Germline loops: CDR1 SGHVT, CDR2 SQSDAQ. DNA for the CDR3: TGCGCCAGCAGCTTGGTTGGTAGCGGGGCCTACGAGCAGTACGTC. It encodes CASSLVGSGAYEQYV.

The chain joins TRBV6-2 or TRBV6-3 to TRBJ1-2; 9 bases line up with TRBD1. The CDR3 totals 16 residues. Trimming removed 5 bases from V and 4 bases from J; junction bases left unmatched: 11. Germline CDR1 is MNHEY and CDR2 is SVGEGT. The CDR3 DNA reads TGTGCCAGCAGTAATACCCCCGGGACAGGGACCTATGGCTACACCTTC. This gives the protein CASSNTPGTGTYGYTF.

The chain couples TRBV7-2 to TRBJ1-3, with D possibly TRBD1 on 5 matching bases. The germline V gene has CDR1 SGHTA and CDR2 FQGNSA. V lost 1 base to trimming and J lost 4 bases, with 11 bases between them. CDR3 length: 15 residues. This CDR3 reads CASSLGPGIGNTIYF. For the CDR3, the DNA is TGTGCCAGCAGCTTAGGGCCAGGGATCGGAAACACCATATATTTT.

This clonotype has just a few counts. The rearrangement links TRBV12-3 or TRBV12-4 to TRBJ2-1; 8 bases are shared with TRBD2. The V and J ends lost 6 bases and 4 bases, in that order; junction bases with no gene match: 5. This CDR3 comprises 14 residues. The CDR3: CASSGGGRYNEQFF. The DNA for the CDR3 is TGTGCCAGCAGCGGCGGGGGGAGGTACAATGAGCAGTTCTTC.